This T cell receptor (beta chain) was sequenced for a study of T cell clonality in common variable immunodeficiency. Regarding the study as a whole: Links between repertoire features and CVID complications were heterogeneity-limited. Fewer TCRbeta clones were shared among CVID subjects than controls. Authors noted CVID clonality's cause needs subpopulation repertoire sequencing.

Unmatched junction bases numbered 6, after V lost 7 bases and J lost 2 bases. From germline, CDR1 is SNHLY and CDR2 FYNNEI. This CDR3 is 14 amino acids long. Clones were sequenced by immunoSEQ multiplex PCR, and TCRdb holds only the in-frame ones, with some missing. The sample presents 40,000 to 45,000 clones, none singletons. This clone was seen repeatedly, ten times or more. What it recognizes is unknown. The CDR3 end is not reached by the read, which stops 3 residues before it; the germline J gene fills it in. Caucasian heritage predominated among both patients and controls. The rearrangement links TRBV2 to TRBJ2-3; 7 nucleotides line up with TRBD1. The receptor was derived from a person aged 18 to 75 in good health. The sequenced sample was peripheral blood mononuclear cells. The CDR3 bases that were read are TGTGCCAGCACCGACAGGGCCCTCACAGATACG. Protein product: CASTDRALTDT. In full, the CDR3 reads CASTDRALTDTQYF.